This T cell receptor beta chain appears in the sequencing data of a study of OX40 agonist ivuxolimab in advanced cancers. Study-wide points: In a subset of nonresponders, normalized T-cell clonal expansion was also low. The specificity for antigen of the expanded peripheral T cells was not determined. The CD4+ and CD8+ T cells in the blood had expanded clonally by week 6 at 0.1 to 3.0 mg/kg.

With respect to this clone: The antigen is undetermined.

The method was immunoSEQ multiplex PCR; TCRdb's version includes in-frame clones alone and lacks a portion of them. The table lists around 67,000 clones, about nine tenths of them singletons. The CDR3 runs to 15 residues. V lost 5 bases to trimming and J lost 5 bases; unmatched junction nucleotides: 8. Per germline, CDR1 SGHVS and CDR2 FQNEAQ. V gene TRBV7-8 combines with J gene TRBJ2-5, with 10 bases lining up with TRBD2. The receptor comes from an adult with an advanced solid tumor such as melanoma, head and neck, liver or kidney cancer. The source was CD4+ or CD8+ T cells sorted from blood, collected in a trial of the OX40 agonist ivuxolimab. The CDR3 DNA follows: TGTGCCAGCAGCGTACAACTAGCGGGGAGCGAGACCCAGTACTTC. This gives the protein CASSVQLAGSETQYF.